This TCR beta chain was captured in a study of blood T cell repertoires in COVID-19. Study in general: Both acute and convalescent COVID-19 samples were obtained from the United States, Italy and Spain.

Residents of about two dozen US areas, aged about 18 to 95 years, made up the participants. Clinical history reported by participants formed the basis on which cohorts were assigned. Using immunoSEQ multiplex PCR, the repertoire was profiled, and TCRdb retains in-frame clones only, with some absent. The sample carries 110,000 to 150,000 clones, 78% recorded once. This clone showed up just a few times. V was pared by 6 bases and J by 5 bases, with 14 bases between. The length of the CDR3 is 14 residues. Germline V gene sequence: CDR1 MDHEN, CDR2 SYDVKM. The sample comprised PBMCs or T cells enriched from blood (not recorded which). The chain uses TRBV28 and TRBJ1-5; tentatively, D is TRBD1 (5 bases). The origin of this receptor is a woman aged 45-59 years who had recovered from COVID-19. For the CDR3, the DNA is TGTGCCAGCAGCAACTACGCCAGGGATCAGCCCCAGCATTTT. It specifies CASSNYARDQPQHF.